Each of the 21 T cell receptor beta chains below was sequenced from the same sample in a study of T cell clonality in common variable immunodeficiency. Study results and limitations: Reportedly, TCR beta sequences from common variable immunodeficiency showed fewer deletions and N-nucleotide insertions.

The protocol was immunoSEQ multiplex PCR, while the TCRdb copy is restricted to in-frame clones and leaves out a portion. Singletons are absent from the sample, which has 15,000 to 20,000 clones. Their cognate antigens are unknown. Sequenced sample: peripheral blood mononuclear cells. Receptors originate from a human donor with common variable immunodeficiency.

This clone showed up just a few times. Read sequence stops 3 residues before the CDR3 end, and the germline J gene provides the missing end. This chain links TRBV19 with TRBJ2-3; D is possibly TRBD1 (5 bases). Germline V gene lookup returns CDR1 LNHDA and CDR2 SQIVND (reference sequence). This CDR3 is built from 15 residues. V was trimmed by 3 bases and J by 5 bases, leaving 15 bases between them. The CDR3 is CASSMRNQGKDTQYF. Incomplete CDR3 DNA: TGTGCCAGTAGTATGAGGAACCAGGGCAAAGATACG.

In this sample, this clone turned up a few times. With the read ending 3 residues before the CDR3 end, the germline J gene is used to fill in that end. The V gene is TRBV6-1, the J gene TRBJ2-7, with D perhaps TRBD1 (5 bases). CDR1 is MNHNS, CDR2 SASEGT, per germline. Trimming left V 3 bases short and J 2 bases short, with 14 bases between. This CDR3 comprises 15 residues. The CDR3 loop reads CASSEGPTGPYEQYF. CDR3 DNA (partial): TGTGCCAGCAGTGAGGGGCCAACGGGCCCCTACGAG.

A note on this clone: The observed sequence ends 3 residues before the CDR3 terminus, with the missing tail filled in from the germline J gene. This chain connects TRBV19 to TRBJ2-7; no definite D call. Germline loops: CDR1 LNHDA, CDR2 SQIVND (reference sequence). Trimming removed 3 bases from V and 0 bases from J, with 12 bases in between. The CDR3 contains 15 residues. CDR3 DNA (partial): TGTGCCAGTAGTATTCTCGGCGGAAGCTCCTACGAG. This codes for CASSILGGSSYE. Given in full, the CDR3 is CASSILGGSSYEQYF.

The table lists this clone with a few counts. The CDR3 end lies 3 residues beyond the end of the read and is filled in from the germline J gene. The chain is built from TRBV7-6 and TRBJ1-4; 12 bases map to TRBD1. Germline CDR1 SGHVS, CDR2 FNYEAQ. J was trimmed by 2 bases and V by 5 bases; bases with no gene match: 0. This CDR3 contains 15 residues. CDR3 loop: CASSGTGGTNEKLFF. CDR3 bases read: TGTGCCAGCAGCGGGACAGGGGGCACTAATGAAAAA.

This clone was detected a few times. The read halts 3 residues ahead of the CDR3 end, with the missing end drawn from the germline J gene. The rearrangement links TRBV18 to TRBJ2-3; D is ambiguous. V shed 6 bases and J shed 0 bases, with 10 bases lying between them. This CDR3 region has 14 residues. CDR1 is KGHSH and CDR2 is LQKENI in the germline V gene. The DNA read from the CDR3 is TGTGCCAGCTCCCCAAACACGAGCACAGATACG. This sequence encodes CASSPNTSTDT. From start to end, the CDR3 is CASSPNTSTDTQYF.

This clone showed up just a few times. The sequenced fragment ends 3 residues before the CDR3 boundary, so the rest is inferred from the germline J gene. The rearrangement uses TRBV7-2 and TRBJ1-5, with D possibly TRBD1 on 6 matching bases. With 0 bases removed from V and 5 bases from J, the gap between germline ends came to 14 bases. Germline CDR1 and CDR2: SGHTA and FQGNSA. This CDR3 comprises 16 residues. CDR3 region: CASSLAGAGVDQPQHF. The sequenced part of the CDR3 DNA is TGTGCCAGCAGCTTAGCTGGGGCAGGGGTCGATCAGCCC.

The table lists this clone with a few counts. The read finishes 3 residues shy of the CDR3 end, and the germline J gene is used to complete it. This sequence joins TRBV7-6 and TRBJ1-3; D is ambiguous. Germline CDR1 is SGHVS and CDR2 is FNYEAQ. V lost 4 bases, J lost 0 bases, and 16 bases lay in between. The CDR3 has 17 residues. The CDR3 protein is CASSSIMRGGSGNTIYF. The CDR3 DNA, read in part, is TGTGCCAGCAGCTCCATTATGCGGGGAGGCTCTGGAAACACC. Complete variable domain (other parts from reference TRBV7-6 and TRBJ1-3): GAGVSQSPRYKVTKRGQDVALRCDPISGHVSLYWYRQALGQGPEFLTYFNYEAQQDKSGLPNDRFSAERPEGSISTLTIQRTEQRDSAMYRCASSSIMRGGSGNTIYFGEGSWLTVV.

This clone was observed a few times. The read comes to an end 3 residues before the CDR3 does, leaving the germline J gene to fill in the end. The chain carries TRBV19 and TRBJ2-2; 15 positions agree with TRBD2. Germline trimming cut 7 bases from V and 6 bases from J; bases unmatched to any gene: 6. This CDR3 region has 16 residues. Germline loops: CDR1 LNHDA, CDR2 SQIVND (reference sequence). Incomplete CDR3 DNA: TGTGCCAGTAATGTTAGGACTAGCGGGAGGGCCGGGGAG. Its translation: CASNVRTSGRAGE. In full, the CDR3 is CASNVRTSGRAGELFF.

This clone was counted between two and nine times. The CDR3 reads CASTTWGGDGYTF. The sequenced CDR3 bases are TGTGCCAGCACCACGTGGGGGGGGGATGGC. The chain uses TRBV2 and TRBJ1-2, with D possibly TRBD1 on 5 matching bases. The CDR3 end lies 3 residues beyond the end of the read and is filled in from the germline J gene. This CDR3 is built from 13 residues. V dropped 7 bases and J dropped 6 bases, with 15 bases sitting between them. Germline CDR1 is SNHLY and CDR2 is FYNNEI.

This clone was seen repeatedly, ten times or more. The DNA ends 3 residues before the CDR3 does, and the rest of the CDR3 is filled in from the germline J gene. The gene calls are TRBV7-2 and TRBJ2-3; D might be TRBD1 (5 bases). This CDR3 is built from 15 residues. Trimming took off 0 bases at V and 5 bases at J, with 12 bases between the two ends. Looked up from germline, CDR1 is SGHTA and CDR2 is FQGNSA. CDR3 residues: CASSLAFRVRDTQYF. The covered CDR3 bases are TGTGCCAGCAGCTTAGCGTTCAGGGTAAGAGATACG. The entire variable domain, with the rest obtained from reference TRBV7-2 and TRBJ2-3, is as follows: GAGVSQSPSNKVTEKGKDVELRCDPISGHTALYWYRQSLGQGLEFLIYFQGNSAPDKSGLPSDRFSAERTGGSVSTLTIQRTQQEDSAVYLCASSLAFRVRDTQYFGPGTRLTVL.

This clone was counted a few times. The read terminates 3 residues before the CDR3 end, so the remaining end is supplied by the germline J gene. The rearrangement uses TRBV19 and TRBJ2-7; the D gene is possibly TRBD1 (6 bases). The germline gives CDR1 LNHDA, CDR2 SQIVND (reference sequence). Deletions cut 5 bases from V and 2 bases from J, with 22 bases between. This CDR3 has 17 residues. The DNA read from the CDR3 is TGTGCCAGTAGTTTACAACCGTCCGGGACACTTACCTACGAG. Translated, it gives CASSLQPSGTLTYE. The complete CDR3 protein is CASSLQPSGTLTYEQYF.

This clone has just a few counts. The CDR3 goes on 3 residues after the read ends, and that part is filled in from the germline J gene. J is TRBJ1-1 and V is TRBV7-2; D uncertain. V lost 2 bases to trimming and J lost 1 base, with 11 bases between them. Germline V lookup: CDR1 SGHTA, CDR2 FQGNSA. This CDR3 has 15 amino acids. CDR3 residues: CASSLNRKGNTEAFF. The CDR3 bases that were read are TGTGCCAGCAGCTTAAACCGTAAAGGGAACACTGAA.

This clone is labeled as medium-sized. The read comes to an end 3 residues before the CDR3 does, leaving the germline J gene to fill in the end. The J gene is TRBJ2-3, the V gene TRBV5-1, with 9 bases matching TRBD1. V was clipped by 0 bases and J by 3 bases; unmatched bases: 2. The CDR3 length is 15 residues. Germline values: CDR1 SGHRS, CDR2 YFSETQ. The CDR3 DNA, read in part, is TGCGCCAGCAGCTTGGCGACAGGGGGGACAGATACG. This sequence encodes CASSLATGGTDT. The full CDR3 sequence reads CASSLATGGTDTQYF.

This clone was found many times. The read falls 3 residues short of the CDR3 end, and the missing part is taken from the germline J gene. The chain combines TRBV7-3 with TRBJ2-1; 9 bases are a match to TRBD1. The CDR3 contains 14 residues. Per the germline V gene, CDR1 is SGHTA and CDR2 is FQGTGA. With 5 bases clipped from V and 4 bases from J, the junction kept 3 bases outside the gene matches. The CDR3 bases that were read are TGTGCCAGCAGCCCGGGACAGGGTTACAATGAG. It translates to CASSPGQGYNE. The full CDR3 protein is CASSPGQGYNEQFF.

The part of the CDR3 DNA that was read is TGTGCCAGCAGCTTAGGGGGGACAGGCGGTTCACCC. Its protein is CASSLGGTGGSP. The CDR3 in its entirety is CASSLGGTGGSPLHF. The V call is TRBV7-2, the J call TRBJ1-6; the match to TRBD1 covers 8 bases. With the read ending 3 residues before the CDR3 end, the germline J gene is used to fill in that end. CDR1 SGHTA and CDR2 FQGNSA come from the germline V gene. The CDR3 has 15 residues. J lost 9 bases, V lost 1 base, and 5 bases had no gene match. Drawing the rest from reference TRBV7-2 and TRBJ1-6, the complete variable domain is GAGVSQSPSNKVTEKGKDVELRCDPISGHTALYWYRQSLGQGLEFLIYFQGNSAPDKSGLPSDRFSAERTGGSVSTLTIQRTQQEDSAVYLCASSLGGTGGSPLHFGNGTRLTVT.

Many counts were recorded for this clone. The observed sequence ends 3 residues before the CDR3 terminus, with the missing tail filled in from the germline J gene. V is TRBV30 and J is TRBJ2-1; 7 bases fit TRBD2. The CDR3 has 14 residues. The germline V gene has CDR1 GTSNPN and CDR2 SVGIG (reference sequence). J was trimmed by 7 bases and V by 0 bases; bases with no gene match: 6. The part of the CDR3 DNA that was read is TGTGCCTGGAGTGTTGCGGGGGTGGGGAATGAG. It translates to CAWSVAGVGNE. The entire CDR3 sequence reads CAWSVAGVGNEQFF.

There are a few counts of this clone. The read falls 3 residues short of the CDR3 end, and the missing part is taken from the germline J gene. The chain employs TRBV6-1 and TRBJ2-3; TRBD2 agrees at 10 bases. The CDR3 runs 15 residues. Per the germline V gene, CDR1 is MNHNS and CDR2 is SASEGT. The CDR3 is CASSETSGWGKAQYF. Partial CDR3 DNA: TGTGCCAGCAGTGAGACTAGCGGGTGGGGTAAGGCG.

The table lists this clone with a few counts. Read data end 3 residues before the CDR3 end; the end is taken from the germline J gene. This sequence joins TRBV7-2 and TRBJ2-1; D gene ambiguous. Per the germline V gene, CDR1 is SGHTA and CDR2 is FQGNSA. V lost 4 bases to trimming and J lost 2 bases, with 3 bases between them. The CDR3 spans 12 residues. The sequenced CDR3 bases are TGTGCCAGCAGCTCTCCCTACAATGAG. Its protein is CASSSPYNE. In full, the CDR3 reads CASSSPYNEQFF. Supplemented by reference TRBV7-2 and TRBJ2-1, the full variable domain reads GAGVSQSPSNKVTEKGKDVELRCDPISGHTALYWYRQSLGQGLEFLIYFQGNSAPDKSGLPSDRFSAERTGGSVSTLTIQRTQQEDSAVYLCASSSPYNEQFFGPGTRLTVL.

On this clone: With the read ending 3 residues before the CDR3 end, the germline J gene is used to fill in that end. The chain recombines TRBV7-3 with TRBJ2-1; TRBD1 agrees at 10 bases. This CDR3 spans 15 amino acids. V lost 3 bases, J lost 7 bases, and 6 bases stayed unmatched. Germline values: CDR1 SGHTA, CDR2 FQGTGA. CDR3 bases read: TGTGCCAGCAGCTTCTCGGGACAGGGGAGAAATGAG. Its translation: CASSFSGQGRNE. The whole CDR3 sequence is CASSFSGQGRNEQFF.

In its sample, this clone was seen many times. The read finishes 3 residues shy of the CDR3 end, and the germline J gene is used to complete it. The chain links TRBV6-2 or TRBV6-3 to TRBJ2-3, with D perhaps TRBD2 (6 bases). The CDR3 totals 14 residues. The germline V gene has CDR1 MNHEY and CDR2 SVGEGT. CDR3 residues: CASKMAGSVTAQYF. The sequenced part of the CDR3 DNA is TGTGCCAGCAAAATGGCGGGGTCCGTCACGGCG.

On this clone itself: Read sequence stops 3 residues before the CDR3 end, and the germline J gene provides the missing end. The chain has TRBV7-9 and TRBJ1-3; TRBD1 might be the D (6 bases). The germline V gene has CDR1 SEHNR and CDR2 FQNEAQ (reference sequence). Trimming took 4 bases from V and 4 from J, leaving 14 bases between them. CDR3 length: 15 residues. The CDR3 bases that were read are TGTGCCAGCAGCTCCACAGCAGGGGTCGGAAACACC. It encodes CASSSTAGVGNT. The entire CDR3 protein reads CASSSTAGVGNTIYF. Drawing the rest from reference TRBV7-9 and TRBJ1-3, the complete variable domain is DTGVSQNPRHKITKRGQNVTFRCDPISEHNRLYWYRQTLGQGPEFLTYFQNEAQLEKSRLLSDRFSAERPKGSFSTLEIQRTEQGDSAMYLCASSSTAGVGNTIYFGEGSWLTVV.